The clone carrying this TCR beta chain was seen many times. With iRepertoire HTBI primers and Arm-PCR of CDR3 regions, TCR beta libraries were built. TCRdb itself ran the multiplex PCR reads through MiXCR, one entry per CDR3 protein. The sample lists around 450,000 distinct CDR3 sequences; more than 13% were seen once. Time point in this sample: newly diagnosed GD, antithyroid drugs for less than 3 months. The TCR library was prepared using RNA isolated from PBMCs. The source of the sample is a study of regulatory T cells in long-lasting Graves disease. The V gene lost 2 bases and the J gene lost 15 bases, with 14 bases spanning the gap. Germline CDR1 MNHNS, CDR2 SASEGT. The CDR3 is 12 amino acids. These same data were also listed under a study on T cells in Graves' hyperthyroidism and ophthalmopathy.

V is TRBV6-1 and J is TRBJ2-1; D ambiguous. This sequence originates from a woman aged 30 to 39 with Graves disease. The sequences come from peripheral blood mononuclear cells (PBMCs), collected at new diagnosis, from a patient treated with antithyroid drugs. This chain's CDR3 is CASSEILAMGFF. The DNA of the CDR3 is TGTGCCAGCAGTGAAATACTCGCGATGGGGTTCTTC.